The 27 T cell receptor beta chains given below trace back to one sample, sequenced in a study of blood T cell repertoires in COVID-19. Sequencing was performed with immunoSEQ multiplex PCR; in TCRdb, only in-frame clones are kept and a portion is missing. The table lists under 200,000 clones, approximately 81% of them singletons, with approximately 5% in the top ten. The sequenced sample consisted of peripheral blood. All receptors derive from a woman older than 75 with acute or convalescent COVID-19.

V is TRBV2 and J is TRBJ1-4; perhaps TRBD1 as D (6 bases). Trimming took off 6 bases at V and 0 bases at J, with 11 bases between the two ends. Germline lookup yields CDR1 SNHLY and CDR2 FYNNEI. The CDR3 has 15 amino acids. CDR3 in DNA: TGTGCCAGCAGGACCGACAGGACAACTAATGAAAAACTGTTTTTT. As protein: CASRTDRTTNEKLFF.

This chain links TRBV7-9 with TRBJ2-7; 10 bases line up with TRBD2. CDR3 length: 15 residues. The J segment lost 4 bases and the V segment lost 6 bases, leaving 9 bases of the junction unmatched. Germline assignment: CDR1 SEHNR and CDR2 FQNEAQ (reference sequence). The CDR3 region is CASRTGGLASYEQYF. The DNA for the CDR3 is TGTGCCAGCAGGACCGGGGGACTAGCGAGTTACGAGCAGTACTTC. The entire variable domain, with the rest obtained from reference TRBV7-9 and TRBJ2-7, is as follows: DTGVSQNPRHKITKRGQNVTFRCDPISEHNRLYWYRQTLGQGPEFLTYFQNEAQLEKSRLLSDRFSAERPKGSFSTLEIQRTEQGDSAMYLCASRTGGLASYEQYFGPGTRLTVT.

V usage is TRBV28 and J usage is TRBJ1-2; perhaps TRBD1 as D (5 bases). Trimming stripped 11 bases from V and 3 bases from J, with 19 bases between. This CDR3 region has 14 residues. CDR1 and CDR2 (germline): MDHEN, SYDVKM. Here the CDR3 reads CAVRTSGGDYGYTF. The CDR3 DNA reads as TGTGCCGTACGGACCTCCGGGGGAGACTATGGCTACACCTTC.

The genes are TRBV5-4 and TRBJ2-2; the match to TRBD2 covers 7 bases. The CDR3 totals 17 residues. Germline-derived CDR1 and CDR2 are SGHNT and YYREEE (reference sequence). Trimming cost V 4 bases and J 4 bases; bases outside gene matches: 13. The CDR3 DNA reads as TGTGCCAGCAGCACCCTTGGTGGGGGGGAGCGCACCGGGGAGCTGTTTTTT. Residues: CASSTLGGGERTGELFF.

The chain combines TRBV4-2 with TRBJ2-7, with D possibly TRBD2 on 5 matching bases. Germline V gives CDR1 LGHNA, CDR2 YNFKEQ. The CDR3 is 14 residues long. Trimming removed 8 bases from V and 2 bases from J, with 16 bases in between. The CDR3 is CASASGEPPYEQYF. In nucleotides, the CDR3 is TGTGCCAGCGCATCCGGGGAACCTCCCTACGAGCAGTACTTC.

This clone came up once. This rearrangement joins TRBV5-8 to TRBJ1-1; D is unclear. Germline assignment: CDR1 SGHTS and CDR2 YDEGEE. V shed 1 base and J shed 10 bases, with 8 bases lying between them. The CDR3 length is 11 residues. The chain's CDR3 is CASSLRVSAFF. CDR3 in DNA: TGTGCCAGCAGCTTGCGTGTTTCAGCTTTCTTT.

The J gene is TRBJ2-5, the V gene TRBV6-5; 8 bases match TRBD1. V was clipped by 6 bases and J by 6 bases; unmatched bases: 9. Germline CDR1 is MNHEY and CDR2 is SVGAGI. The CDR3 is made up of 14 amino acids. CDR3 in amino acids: CASSGTGLRQTQYF. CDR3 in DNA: TGTGCCAGCAGCGGGACAGGTCTGCGTCAGACCCAGTACTTC.

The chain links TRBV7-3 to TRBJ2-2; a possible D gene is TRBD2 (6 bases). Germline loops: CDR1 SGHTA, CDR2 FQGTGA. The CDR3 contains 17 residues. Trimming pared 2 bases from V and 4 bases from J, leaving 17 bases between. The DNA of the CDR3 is TGTGCCAGCAGCTTATTTTCGGCGGGAATCGGCACCGGGGAGCTGTTTTTT. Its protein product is CASSLFSAGIGTGELFF.

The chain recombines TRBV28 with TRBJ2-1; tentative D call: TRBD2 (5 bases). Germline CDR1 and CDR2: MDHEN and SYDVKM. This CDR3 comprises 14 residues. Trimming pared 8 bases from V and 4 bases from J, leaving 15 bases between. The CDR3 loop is CASLVPGSYNEQFF. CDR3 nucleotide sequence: TGTGCCAGCCTCGTTCCGGGATCGTACAATGAGCAGTTCTTC.

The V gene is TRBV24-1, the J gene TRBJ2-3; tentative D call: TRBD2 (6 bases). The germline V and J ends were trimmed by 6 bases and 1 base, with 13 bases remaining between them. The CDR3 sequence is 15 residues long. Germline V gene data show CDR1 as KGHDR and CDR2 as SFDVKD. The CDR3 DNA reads TGTGCCACCAGTCCTCGGGGGAGAGGCACAGATACGCAGTATTTT. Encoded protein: CATSPRGRGTDTQYF.

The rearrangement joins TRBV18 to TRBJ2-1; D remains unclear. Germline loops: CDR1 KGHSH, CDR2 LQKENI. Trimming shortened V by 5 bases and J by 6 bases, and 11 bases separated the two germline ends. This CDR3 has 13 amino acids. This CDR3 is CASSNRSSNEQFF. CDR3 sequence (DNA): TGTGCCAGCTCAAATCGATCCAGCAATGAGCAGTTCTTC.

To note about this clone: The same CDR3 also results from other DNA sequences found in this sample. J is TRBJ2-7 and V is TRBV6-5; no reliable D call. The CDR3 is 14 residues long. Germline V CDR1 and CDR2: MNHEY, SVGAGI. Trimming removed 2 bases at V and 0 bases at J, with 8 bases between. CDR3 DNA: TGTGCCAGCAGTTACAGAACAGTCTCCTACGAGCAGTACTTC. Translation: CASSYRTVSYEQYF.

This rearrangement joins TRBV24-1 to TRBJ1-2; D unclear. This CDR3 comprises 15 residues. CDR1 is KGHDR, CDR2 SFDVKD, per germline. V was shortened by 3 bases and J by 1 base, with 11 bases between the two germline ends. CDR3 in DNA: TGTGCCACCAGTGATCCGAGAGGATTTAACTATGGCTACACCTTC. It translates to CATSDPRGFNYGYTF.

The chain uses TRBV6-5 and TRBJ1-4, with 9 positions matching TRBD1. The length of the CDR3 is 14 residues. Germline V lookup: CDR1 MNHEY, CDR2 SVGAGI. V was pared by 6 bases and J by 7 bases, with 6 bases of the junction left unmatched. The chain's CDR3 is CASRRDRVSEKLFF. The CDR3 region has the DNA TGTGCCAGCAGGAGGGACAGGGTGTCTGAAAAACTGTTTTTT.

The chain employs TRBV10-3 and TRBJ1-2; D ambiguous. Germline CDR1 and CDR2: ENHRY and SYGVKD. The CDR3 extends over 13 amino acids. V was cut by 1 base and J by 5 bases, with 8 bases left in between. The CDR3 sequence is CAISELAEYGYTF. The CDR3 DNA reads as TGTGCCATCAGTGAGTTGGCAGAATATGGCTACACCTTC.

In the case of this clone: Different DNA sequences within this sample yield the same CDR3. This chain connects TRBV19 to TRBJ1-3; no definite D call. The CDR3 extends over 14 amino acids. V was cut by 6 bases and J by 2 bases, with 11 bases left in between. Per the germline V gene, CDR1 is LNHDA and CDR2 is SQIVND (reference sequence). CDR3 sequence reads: CASRGGNPGNTIYF. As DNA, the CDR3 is TGTGCCAGTAGAGGAGGGAACCCTGGAAACACCATATATTTT.

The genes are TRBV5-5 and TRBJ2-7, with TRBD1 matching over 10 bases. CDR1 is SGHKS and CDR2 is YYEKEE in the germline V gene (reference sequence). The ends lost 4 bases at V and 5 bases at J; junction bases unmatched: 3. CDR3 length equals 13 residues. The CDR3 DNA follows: TGTGCCAGCAGCCTGACAGGGGGCAACGAGCAGTACTTC. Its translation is CASSLTGGNEQYF. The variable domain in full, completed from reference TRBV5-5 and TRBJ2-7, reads DAGVTQSPTHLIKTRGQQVTLRCSPISGHKSVSWYQQVLGQGPQFIFQYYEKEERGRGNFPDRFSARQFPNYSSELNVNALLLGDSALYLCASSLTGGNEQYFGPGTRLTVT.

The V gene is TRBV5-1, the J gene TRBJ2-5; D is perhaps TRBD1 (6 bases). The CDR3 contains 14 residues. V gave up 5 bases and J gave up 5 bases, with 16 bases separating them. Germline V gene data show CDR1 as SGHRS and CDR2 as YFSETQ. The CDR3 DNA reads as TGCGCCAGCAGGACCCAGGGGTTGGGGGAGACCCAGTACTTC. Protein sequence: CASRTQGLGETQYF.

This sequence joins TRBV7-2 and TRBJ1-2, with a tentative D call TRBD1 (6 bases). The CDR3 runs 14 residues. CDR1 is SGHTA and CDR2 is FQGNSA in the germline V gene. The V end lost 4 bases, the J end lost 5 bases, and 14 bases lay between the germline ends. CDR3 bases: TGTGCCAGCAGCTCACAGGGATCTTCTTATGGCTACACCTTC. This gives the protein CASSSQGSSYGYTF. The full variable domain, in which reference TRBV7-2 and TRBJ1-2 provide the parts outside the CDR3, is GAGVSQSPSNKVTEKGKDVELRCDPISGHTALYWYRQSLGQGLEFLIYFQGNSAPDKSGLPSDRFSAERTGGSVSTLTIQRTQQEDSAVYLCASSSQGSSYGYTFGSGTRLTVV.

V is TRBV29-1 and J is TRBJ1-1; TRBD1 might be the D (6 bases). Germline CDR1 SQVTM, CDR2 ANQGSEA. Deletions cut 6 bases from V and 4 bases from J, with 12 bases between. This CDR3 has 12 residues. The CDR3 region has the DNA TGCAGCGTGATACAGGGAATCACTGAAGCTTTCTTT. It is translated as CSVIQGITEAFF.

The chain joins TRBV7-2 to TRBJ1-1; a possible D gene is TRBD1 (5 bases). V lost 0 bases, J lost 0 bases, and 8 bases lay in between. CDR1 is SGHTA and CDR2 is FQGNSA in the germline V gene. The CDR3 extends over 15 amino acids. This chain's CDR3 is CASSLAGGLNTEAFF. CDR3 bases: TGTGCCAGCAGCTTAGCCGGGGGGTTGAACACTGAAGCTTTCTTT.

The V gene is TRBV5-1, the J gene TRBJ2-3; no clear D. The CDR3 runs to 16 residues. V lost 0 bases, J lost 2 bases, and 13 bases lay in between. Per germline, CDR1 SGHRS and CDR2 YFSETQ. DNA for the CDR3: TGCGCCAGCAGCTTGGTGGCAGGCCTACCCACAGATACGCAGTATTTT. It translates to CASSLVAGLPTDTQYF.

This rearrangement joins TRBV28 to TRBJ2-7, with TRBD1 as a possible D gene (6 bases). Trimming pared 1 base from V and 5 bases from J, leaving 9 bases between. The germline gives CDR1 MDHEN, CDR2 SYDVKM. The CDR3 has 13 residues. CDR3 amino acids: CASSLSGAHEQYF. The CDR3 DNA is TGTGCCAGCAGTTTATCAGGGGCCCACGAGCAGTACTTC. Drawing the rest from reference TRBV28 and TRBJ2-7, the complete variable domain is DVKVTQSSRYLVKRTGEKVFLECVQDMDHENMFWYRQDPGLGLRLIYFSYDVKMKEKGDIPEGYSVSREKKERFSLILESASTNQTSMYLCASSLSGAHEQYFGPGTRLTVT.

The CDR3 sequence: CASSQVNDRADTQYF. DNA of the CDR3: TGCGCCAGCAGCCAAGTGAATGATCGGGCAGATACGCAGTATTTT. The V and J genes are TRBV4-3 and TRBJ2-3, with unresolved D. Looked up from germline, CDR1 is LGHNA and CDR2 is YSLEER. This CDR3 region has 15 residues. Between the trimmed V and J ends, which lost 1 base and 4 bases, there was a span of 12 bases.

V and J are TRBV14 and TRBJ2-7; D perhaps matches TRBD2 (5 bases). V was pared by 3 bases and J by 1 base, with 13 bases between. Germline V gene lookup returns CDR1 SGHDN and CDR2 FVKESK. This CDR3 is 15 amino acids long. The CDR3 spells CASSQAVATSYEQYF. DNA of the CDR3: TGTGCCAGCAGCCAGGCGGTAGCGACATCCTACGAGCAGTACTTC.

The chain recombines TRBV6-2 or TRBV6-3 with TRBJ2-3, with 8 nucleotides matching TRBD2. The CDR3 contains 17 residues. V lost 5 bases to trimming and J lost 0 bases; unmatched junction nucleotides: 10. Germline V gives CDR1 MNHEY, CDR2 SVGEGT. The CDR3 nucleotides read TGTGCCAGCAGTCGCCTCATAGCGGGGCTTAGCACAGATACGCAGTATTTT. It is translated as CASSRLIAGLSTDTQYF.

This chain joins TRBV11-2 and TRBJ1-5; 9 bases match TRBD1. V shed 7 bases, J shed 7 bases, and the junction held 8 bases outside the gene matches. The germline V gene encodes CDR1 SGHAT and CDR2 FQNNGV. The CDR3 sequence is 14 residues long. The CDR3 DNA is TGTGCCAGCACCGGGACAGGGAAAAGGCAGCCCCAGCATTTT. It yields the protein CASTGTGKRQPQHF.